This paragraph reports one T cell receptor (beta chain). The antigen remains unidentified. One entry per CDR3 protein, called by TCRdb with MiXCR from the RACE reads. The sample records roughly 98,000 distinct CDR3 sequences, around 12% being singletons. The data were taken from a study of human T cells and chemical hapten exposure. General study points: No alteration of TCRs above 1 in 1000 frequency was seen with DPC sensitization.

Germline V lookup: CDR1 MGHRA, CDR2 YSYEKL. The V end lost 5 bases, the J end lost 0 bases, and 10 bases lay between the germline ends. The CDR3 consists of 15 residues. Time point indicated: patch test 1, 2 weeks after DPC sensitization. Specified treatment: therapeutic diphenylcyclopropenone sensitization with weekly scalp DPC. The input for sequencing was whole blood, taken in connection with sensitization to the hapten diphenylcyclopropenone (DPC). The chain employs TRBV4-1 and TRBJ1-4, with unresolved D. The sequence derives from a woman aged 40 to 50 with alopecia areata. Some clones in this sample may be carry-over from other donors' samples. CDR3 sequence reads: CASSSGLATNEKLFF. CDR3 coding DNA: TGCGCCAGCAGCTCAGGACTTGCAACTAATGAAAAACTGTTTTTT.